The sequence of this T cell receptor beta chain was determined in a study of post-analysis software for immune sequencing data. Study details: The disease courses spanned relapsing-remitting, secondary progressive and progressive-relapsing forms of multiple sclerosis.

Germline trimming cut 0 bases from V and 6 bases from J; bases unmatched to any gene: 8. The CDR3 spans 16 residues. Per germline, CDR1 DFQATT and CDR2 SNEGSKA (reference sequence). Prepared libraries of TCR beta cDNA carried unique molecular identifiers. MiXCR, applied by TCRdb to the PCR reads, yields one record per CDR3 protein. The table includes 820,000 or so distinct CDR3 sequences, roughly 50% detected once. This clonotype was picked up a small number of times. Its antigen remains unknown. The study, taken as a whole, reports: TRBV segments more frequent in patients than in controls numbered five and included TRBV5-6, TRBV5-1 and TRBV20-1.

The TCR comes from a girl aged 5 to 17 with multiple sclerosis. Sequences were obtained from blood. This chain links TRBV20-1 with TRBJ2-1; 10 bases are shared with TRBD2. The CDR3 nucleotides read TGCAGTGCTAGAGATCAAAGGGCTAGCGGGAGCAATGAGCAGTTCTTC. It yields the protein CSARDQRASGSNEQFF.